This passage covers 24 T cell receptor beta chains from one sample sequenced in a study of CD8+ T cells in alopecia areata. This sample's treatment: oral pan-JAK inhibitor, 5-10 mg twice daily. Reverse transcribed after extraction, RNA yielded cDNA as the sequencing template. Profiled with immunoSEQ multiplex PCR; TCRdb holds only in-frame clones, not every one. Among approximately 190,000 clones, 58% were seen once, and the ten largest hold 5.5% to 6%. The material was CD4+ T cells sorted from blood, obtained at week 24, from a patient treated with tofacitinib. Every receptor here comes from a human donor with alopecia areata.

This clone was counted only a few times. The chain is built from TRBV2 and TRBJ2-5; 9 nucleotides line up with TRBD1. V lost 5 bases to trimming and J lost 6 bases; unmatched junction nucleotides: 7. This CDR3 spans 14 amino acids. In germline, CDR1 is SNHLY, CDR2 FYNNEI. The CDR3 protein is CASSSTGGEQTQYF. The CDR3 DNA follows: TGTGCCAGCAGTTCTACAGGGGGCGAACAGACCCAGTACTTC.

This chain uses TRBV25-1 with TRBJ1-1; D gene unclear. V was trimmed by 6 bases and J by 3 bases, leaving 11 bases between them. This CDR3 spans 13 amino acids. Germline V gene data show CDR1 as MGHDK and CDR2 as SYGVNS. CDR3 in amino acids: CASRTRSDTEAFF. CDR3 nucleotides: TGTGCCAGCAGGACAAGGTCGGACACTGAAGCTTTCTTT.

The chain uses TRBV5-4 and TRBJ2-2; possibly TRBD1 for D (5 bases). The CDR3 spans 15 residues. V lost 0 bases and J 1 base, leaving 7 bases between the germline ends. Germline V gene sequence: CDR1 SGHNT, CDR2 YYREEE (reference sequence). DNA of the CDR3: TGTGCCAGCAGCTTGGGGACACAGAACACCGGGGAGCTGTTTTTT. Protein product: CASSLGTQNTGELFF.

This clone appeared a few times. The chain carries TRBV4-1 and TRBJ2-3; TRBD1 might be the D (5 bases). CDR3 size: 15 residues. The V end was cut by 0 bases, the J end by 1 base, with 8 bases between. The germline V gene encodes CDR1 MGHRA and CDR2 YSYEKL. The CDR3 DNA reads TGCGCCAGCAGCCAAGAGGCCAGGGGCACAGATACGCAGTATTTT. This gives the protein CASSQEARGTDTQYF.

This clone appeared once. CDR3 nucleotide sequence: TGCAGCGTGATGGGGACAGGGAACTATGGCTACACCTTC. Amino acid sequence: CSVMGTGNYGYTF. The chain employs TRBV29-1 and TRBJ1-2, with 9 bases matching TRBD1. CDR3 length: 13 amino acids. Germline-derived CDR1 and CDR2 are SQVTM and ANQGSEA. V lost 6 bases to trimming and J lost 2 bases; unmatched junction nucleotides: 4.

The rearrangement joins TRBV5-6 to TRBJ2-1; perhaps TRBD2 as D (5 bases). The CDR3 consists of 17 residues. Germline V lookup: CDR1 SGHDT, CDR2 YYEEEE. V was cut by 0 bases and J by 0 bases, with 13 bases left in between. The CDR3 DNA reads as TGTGCCAGCAGCTTGGCGGCGGGTCTGAGCTCCTACAATGAGCAGTTCTTC. The encoded protein is CASSLAAGLSSYNEQFF.

This chain joins TRBV4-3 and TRBJ2-1, with a weak D call TRBD1 (5 bases). V was clipped by 0 bases and J by 4 bases, with 7 bases between them. The CDR3 spans 14 residues. Germline CDR1 is LGHNA and CDR2 is YSLEER. CDR3 sequence: CASSQEDRYNEQFF. In nucleotides, the CDR3 is TGCGCCAGCAGCCAAGAAGACAGATACAATGAGCAGTTCTTC.

The genes are TRBV30 and TRBJ1-5, with a weak D call TRBD1 (5 bases). From germline, CDR1 is GTSNPN and CDR2 SVGIG (reference sequence). This CDR3 is 15 amino acids long. Trimming took 2 bases from V and 1 from J, leaving 12 bases between them. CDR3 protein: CAWSLDNYSNQPQHF. CDR3 DNA: TGTGCCTGGAGTTTGGACAACTACAGCAATCAGCCCCAGCATTTT.

The J gene is TRBJ2-7, the V gene TRBV7-2; tentative D call: TRBD1 (6 bases). This CDR3 comprises 12 residues. V was pared by 2 bases and J by 5 bases, with 7 bases between. CDR1 is SGHTA and CDR2 is FQGNSA in the germline V gene. The CDR3 is CASSLQGHEQYF. Written as DNA, the CDR3 is TGTGCCAGCAGCTTACAGGGGCACGAGCAGTACTTC.

The CDR3 region is CASRSRPGGAYGYTF. DNA for the CDR3: TGTGCCAGCAGGTCAAGACCAGGGGGCGCATATGGCTACACCTTC. The chain employs TRBV6-1 and TRBJ1-2; 8 nucleotides align to TRBD1. The CDR3 covers 15 residues. Germline loops: CDR1 MNHNS, CDR2 SASEGT. With V trimmed by 6 bases and J by 5 bases, 11 bases remained unmatched.

J is TRBJ2-1 and V is TRBV5-6; no firm D call. V was pared by 0 bases and J by 1 base, with 8 bases between. The germline gives CDR1 SGHDT, CDR2 YYEEEE. The CDR3 runs 15 residues. Here the CDR3 DNA reads TGTGCCAGCAGCTTGGACCCTTTGTCCTACAATGAGCAGTTCTTC. Protein: CASSLDPLSYNEQFF.

This clone was observed a few times. V usage is TRBV30 and J usage is TRBJ2-2; D is ambiguous. Germline-derived CDR1 and CDR2 are GTSNPN and SVGIG (reference sequence). Trimming removed 4 bases at V and 5 bases at J, with 11 bases between. The CDR3 loop spans 13 amino acids. The CDR3 spells CAWILPSTGELFF. In DNA form, the CDR3 reads TGTGCCTGGATTCTTCCGTCTACCGGGGAGCTGTTTTTT.

The chain joins TRBV29-1 to TRBJ2-6, with D possibly TRBD2 on 6 matching bases. The germline gives CDR1 SQVTM, CDR2 ANQGSEA. CDR3 size: 14 residues. Trimming removed 4 bases at V and 4 bases at J, with 11 bases between. CDR3 in amino acids: CSVAKGRGANVLTF. The DNA of the CDR3 is TGCAGCGTTGCAAAGGGGAGGGGGGCCAACGTCCTGACTTTC.

CDR3: CSVGPGQGNQPQHF. The CDR3 bases are TGCAGCGTTGGACCAGGTCAGGGGAATCAGCCCCAGCATTTT. The chain couples TRBV29-1 to TRBJ1-5; perhaps TRBD1 as D (6 bases). This CDR3 contains 14 residues. V gave up 4 bases and J gave up 4 bases, with 14 bases separating them. The germline gives CDR1 SQVTM, CDR2 ANQGSEA.

In its sample, this clone was seen a few times. The CDR3 coding sequence is TGCGCCAGCAGCTTGTTTTCCGACCGGGACGAGCAGTACTTC. Protein product: CASSLFSDRDEQYF. The chain has TRBV5-1 and TRBJ2-7; D is unresolved. Germline CDR1 reads SGHRS; CDR2 reads YFSETQ. The CDR3 covers 14 residues. V was clipped by 1 base and J by 5 bases, with 13 bases between them.

This clone occurred a few times. This sequence joins TRBV2 and TRBJ1-2; 8 nucleotides agree with TRBD1. The V and J ends lost 4 bases and 8 bases, in that order; junction bases with no gene match: 9. This CDR3 has 14 amino acids. The germline V gene encodes CDR1 SNHLY and CDR2 FYNNEI. CDR3 DNA: TGTGCCAGCAGTGTGTCAGGGGGCGGCTCGGGCTACACCTTC. It encodes CASSVSGGGSGYTF.

This clone was recorded a few times. This rearrangement joins TRBV7-2 to TRBJ2-3, with a possible D match to TRBD2 (6 bases). The CDR3 spans 14 residues. Trimming took off 4 bases at V and 0 bases at J, with 8 bases between the two ends. The germline V gene encodes CDR1 SGHTA and CDR2 FQGNSA. This chain's CDR3 is CASSWSGSTDTQYF. CDR3 nucleotides: TGTGCCAGCAGCTGGAGCGGGAGCACAGATACGCAGTATTTT.

V is TRBV29-1 and J is TRBJ2-2; no firm D call. In germline, CDR1 is SQVTM, CDR2 ANQGSEA. CDR3 length: 13 residues. The V end lost 3 bases, the J end lost 0 bases, and 5 bases lay between the germline ends. The CDR3 DNA is TGCAGCGTTGACGAGACGAACACCGGGGAGCTGTTTTTT. It codes for CSVDETNTGELFF.

This chain connects TRBV7-2 to TRBJ1-1; D is unclear. V lost 0 bases and J 10 bases, leaving 12 bases between the germline ends. This CDR3 is built from 13 residues. Germline assignment: CDR1 SGHTA and CDR2 FQGNSA. CDR3: CASSLARRASAFF. DNA of the CDR3: TGTGCCAGCAGCTTAGCGAGAAGGGCCTCAGCTTTCTTT.

This clone was recorded once. V usage is TRBV13 and J usage is TRBJ2-2; TRBD2 might be the D (5 bases). CDR1 and CDR2 from the germline V gene are PRHDT and FYEKMQ (reference sequence). The V and J ends lost 5 bases and 8 bases respectively, with 12 bases between them. The CDR3 contains 13 residues. CDR3 sequence reads: CASSVDYGGELFF. CDR3 sequence (DNA): TGTGCCAGCAGCGTAGACTACGGTGGGGAGCTGTTTTTT.

This clone was seen a few times. The V and J genes are TRBV4-3 and TRBJ2-7, with 7 bases fitting TRBD1. J was trimmed by 3 bases and V by 0 bases; bases with no gene match: 5. Germline assignment: CDR1 LGHNA and CDR2 YSLEER. This CDR3 has 15 residues. The chain's CDR3 is CASSQDRTGLYEQYF. The CDR3, as DNA: TGCGCCAGCAGCCAAGATCGGACAGGACTCTACGAGCAGTACTTC.

The rearrangement joins TRBV7-3 to TRBJ2-5, with 8 bases matching TRBD1. This CDR3 has 15 amino acids. Germline V lookup: CDR1 SGHTA, CDR2 FQGTGA. V trimming: 2 bases; J trimming: 3 bases; junction bases outside the gene matches: 5. In DNA form, the CDR3 reads TGTGCCAGCAGCTTACAGGGGGCGAGGGAAGAGACCCAGTACTTC. It encodes CASSLQGAREETQYF. Drawing the rest from reference TRBV7-3 and TRBJ2-5, the complete variable domain is GAGVSQTPSNKVTEKGKYVELRCDPISGHTALYWYRQSLGQGPEFLIYFQGTGAADDSGLPNDRFFAVRPEGSVSTLKIQRTERGDSAVYLCASSLQGAREETQYFGPGTRLLVL.

The chain employs TRBV29-1 and TRBJ1-2; D gene ambiguous. Germline loops: CDR1 SQVTM, CDR2 ANQGSEA. V was shortened by 6 bases and J by 8 bases, with 10 bases between the two germline ends. The CDR3 is made up of 10 amino acids. The CDR3 DNA follows: TGCAGCGTCCCCGAAAACGGCTACACCTTC. It specifies CSVPENGYTF.

CDR3 sequence reads: CASSQGTADTYEQYF. CDR3 bases: TGCGCCAGCAGCCAAGGGACTGCTGACACCTACGAGCAGTACTTC. The chain employs TRBV4-1 and TRBJ2-7; D is perhaps TRBD2 (5 bases). The V end was cut by 1 base, the J end by 2 bases, with 12 bases between. Germline V gives CDR1 MGHRA, CDR2 YSYEKL. This CDR3 has 15 residues.